This T cell receptor beta chain was obtained from a study of OX40 agonist ivuxolimab in advanced cancers. Study-level information: Patients received ivuxolimab, an agonistic anti-OX40 (CD134) antibody. Six ivuxolimab dose levels, 0.01 to 10 mg/kg, were given intravenously every 2 weeks. Partial responses, seen in three patients, involved one hepatocellular carcinoma and two cutaneous melanomas. Study-wide points: Among T cells, CD8+ cells averaged more expanded clones than CD4+ cells.

Comments on this clone: What it binds is not known.

Produced via immunoSEQ multiplex PCR; TCRdb's table is partial and in-frame only. The sample gives more than 55,000 clones, roughly 86% of which show up once; about 3.9% is in the top ten. Trimming took off 7 bases at V and 5 bases at J, with 14 bases between the two ends. This CDR3 comprises 13 residues. Germline lookup yields CDR1 LNHDA and CDR2 SQIVND (reference sequence). This specimen was CD4+ or CD8+ T cells sorted from blood, taken in a trial of the OX40 agonist ivuxolimab. The gene calls are TRBV19 and TRBJ1-2; tentatively, D is TRBD1 (5 bases). This sequence originates from an adult with an advanced solid tumor such as melanoma, head and neck, liver or kidney cancer. As DNA, the CDR3 is TGTGCCAGTACTCCTGGGGGAGGATATGGCTACACCTTC. Translating gives CASTPGGGYGYTF.